This TCR beta chain was sequenced in a study of shared clonotypes between healthy human individuals. Study as a whole: A donor's plate count was three for CD4 naive and three for CD4 memory; CD8 naive had two and CD8 memory one.

Germline V gives CDR1 SNHLY, CDR2 FYNNEI. The V end lost 1 base, the J end lost 4 bases, and 10 bases lay between the germline ends. The length of the CDR3 is 14 residues. Broader study findings: Naive subsets generally had larger estimated richness than memory subsets.

Repertoires were generated with immunoSEQ multiplex PCR, while TCRdb's copy carries only in-frame clones and drops some. This sample has 2 million to 2.5 million clones, with around 92% found just once. A word on this clone: Its target is unknown.

The sequence derives from a man aged 18 to 30 in good health. Some clones in this sample may be carry-over from other donors' samples. The V call is TRBV2, the J call TRBJ1-1; maybe TRBD1 (5 bases). Specimen: naive CD4+ T cells from PBMCs. Noted subset: CD45RA+ positively selected. CDR3 residues: CASSEVTAGTEAFF. The CDR3 DNA follows: TGTGCCAGCAGTGAAGTGACAGCCGGCACTGAAGCTTTCTTT.